Detailed here is one T cell receptor (beta chain). Its antigen is unidentified. The data were taken from a study of TIL therapy for anti-PD-1-resistant metastatic lung cancer. Study-level information: Median tumor PD-L1 proportion score was approximately 5.7%. Median tumor mutation burden was more than 1.4 mutations per megabase.

V was trimmed by 5 bases and J by 16 bases, leaving 15 bases between them. The CDR3 length is 12 residues. Sequencing used immunoSEQ v3. Survey-level samples got around 2.1 million read pairs; deep-level samples got roughly 5-6 million. Libraries were prepared by immunoSEQ multiplex PCR; TCRdb keeps only in-frame clonotypes and omits some of them. The sample has tens of thousands of clones; 65% to 90% are singletons. Time point indicated: pre-treatment sample, taken before nivolumab and TIL therapy. The study's findings and limits: The baseline peripheral repertoire was partially replaced by infused TIL clonotypes that later decayed.

The sample consisted of blood, taken at baseline. This chain connects TRBV12-3 or TRBV12-4 to TRBJ1-6, with D perhaps matching TRBD1 (6 bases). This clonotype was obtained from a person between 25 and 79 years old with non-small cell lung cancer. CDR3 nucleotides: TGTGCCAGCAGTCCCGGGACAACAGCTCTCCACTTT. Its translation: CASSPGTTALHF.